Each of the 20 T cell receptor beta chains below was sequenced from the same sample in a study of blood T cell repertoires in COVID-19. Sequenced by immunoSEQ multiplex PCR; TCRdb stores in-frame clones only, minus some. The profile shows 190,000 or so clones, around nine tenths of them singletons. The sequenced sample was peripheral blood. Receptors originate from a man in his 60s who had recovered from COVID-19.

DNA for the CDR3: TGTGCCAGCAGTGAACCGACTAGCCCCTACAATGAGCAGTTCTTC. Its translation is CASSEPTSPYNEQFF. The gene calls are TRBV9 and TRBJ2-1; 7 nucleotides line up with TRBD2. The ends lost 5 bases at V and 2 bases at J; junction bases unmatched: 7. The CDR3 has 15 residues. Germline values: CDR1 SGDLS, CDR2 YYNGEE. Full variable domain (outside the CDR3, taken from reference TRBV9 and TRBJ2-1): DSGVTQTPKHLITATGQRVTLRCSPRSGDLSVYWYQQSLDQGLQFLIQYYNGEERAKGNILERFSAQQFPDLHSELNLSSLELGDSALYFCASSEPTSPYNEQFFGPGTRLTVL.

This chain connects TRBV5-1 to TRBJ2-7, with 10 bases fitting TRBD1. CDR3 length: 14 amino acids. Germline V CDR1 and CDR2: SGHRS, YFSETQ. V gave up 2 bases and J gave up 7 bases; unmatched junction bases: 6. The chain's CDR3 is CASSFRDRGREQYF. DNA of the CDR3: TGCGCCAGCAGCTTTCGGGACAGGGGAAGAGAGCAGTACTTC.

The chain has TRBV7-2 and TRBJ2-2, with 12 bases matching TRBD2. V gave up 5 bases and J gave up 1 base; unmatched junction bases: 5. Germline V gene lookup returns CDR1 SGHTA and CDR2 FQGNSA. The CDR3 has 17 residues. DNA for the CDR3: TGTGCCAGCAGCCAAAAGACTAGCGGGGGGAACACCGGGGAGCTGTTTTTT. Protein: CASSQKTSGGNTGELFF.

This chain connects TRBV7-6 to TRBJ2-5; perhaps TRBD1 as D (5 bases). Germline values: CDR1 SGHVS, CDR2 FNYEAQ. This CDR3 has 14 residues. Trimming stripped 5 bases from V and 4 bases from J, with 14 bases between. As DNA, the CDR3 is TGTGCCAGCAGCCCCCTAGGGGCGCGAGAGACCCAGTACTTC. This encodes CASSPLGARETQYF.

In DNA form, the CDR3 reads TGTGCCAGGCAATCAGTGGTCGGGTGGGGCCACACCTTC. Its translation: CARQSVVGWGHTF. This chain links TRBV19 with TRBJ1-2; a weak D match, TRBD1 (5 bases). Germline V CDR1 and CDR2: LNHDA, SQIVND (reference sequence). The CDR3 loop spans 13 amino acids. Trimming took 9 bases from V and 12 from J, leaving 23 bases between them.

This clone was seen once. The V gene is TRBV6-1, the J gene TRBJ2-2; 10 bases fit TRBD2. V was pared by 1 base and J by 2 bases, with 10 bases of the junction left unmatched. The CDR3 is 19 amino acids. Germline values: CDR1 MNHNS, CDR2 SASEGT. The DNA for the CDR3 is TGTGCCAGCAGTGAAGGCAGAGGGGGACTAGCGACCAACACCGGGGAGCTGTTTTTT. It codes for CASSEGRGGLATNTGELFF.

V is TRBV12-3 or TRBV12-4 and J is TRBJ1-1; D may be TRBD1 (6 bases). The CDR3 totals 13 residues. Trimming shortened V by 1 base and J by 9 bases, and 12 bases separated the two germline ends. CDR3 sequence: CASSLGGQIQAFF. CDR3 nucleotide sequence: TGTGCCAGCAGTTTAGGTGGACAGATACAAGCTTTCTTT.

The rearrangement links TRBV10-1 to TRBJ1-2; D call uncertain. The CDR3 has 14 residues. Germline CDR1 reads WNHNN; CDR2 reads SYGVQD (reference sequence). V was pared by 5 bases and J by 0 bases, with 10 bases between. CDR3 sequence (DNA): TGCGCCAGCAGTCCCTACCGGGCTAACTATGGCTACACCTTC. Protein sequence: CASSPYRANYGYTF.

This rearrangement joins TRBV20-1 to TRBJ2-7; D is possibly TRBD2 (5 bases). Germline V gene data show CDR1 as DFQATT and CDR2 as SNEGSKA (reference sequence). The length of the CDR3 is 11 residues. V was clipped by 7 bases and J by 2 bases, with 9 bases between them. CDR3 loop: CSVYGTYEQYF. CDR3 DNA sequence: TGCAGTGTGTACGGGACCTACGAGCAGTACTTC.

The chain has TRBV5-1 and TRBJ1-5, with TRBD1 matching 10 bases. The germline gives CDR1 SGHRS, CDR2 YFSETQ. V was pared by 4 bases and J by 6 bases, with 7 bases of the junction left unmatched. The CDR3 is 15 residues long. The CDR3 sequence is CASSNRDRGRQPQHF. CDR3 coding DNA: TGCGCCAGCAGCAACCGGGACAGGGGTCGTCAGCCCCAGCATTTT.

This chain joins TRBV5-4 and TRBJ1-6; TRBD1 aligns across 8 bases. Trimming cost V 5 bases and J 6 bases; bases outside gene matches: 4. From germline, CDR1 is SGHNT and CDR2 YYREEE (reference sequence). CDR3 length: 14 residues. CDR3 sequence: CASRTGDINSPLHF. CDR3 bases: TGTGCCAGCAGGACAGGGGATATTAATTCACCCCTCCACTTT.

The V call is TRBV4-3, the J call TRBJ2-3; possibly TRBD2 for D (6 bases). The CDR3 totals 14 residues. V gave up 0 bases and J gave up 3 bases, with 7 bases separating them. The germline CDR1 and CDR2 sequences are LGHNA and YSLEER. CDR3 nucleotide sequence: TGCGCCAGCAGCCAAGAGGGGAGGACAGATACGCAGTATTTT. Residues: CASSQEGRTDTQYF.

The chain joins TRBV27 to TRBJ1-2, with 8 bases aligning to TRBD1. J was trimmed by 2 bases and V by 7 bases; bases with no gene match: 12. CDR3 size: 16 residues. Germline CDR1 reads MNHEY; CDR2 reads SMNVEV (reference sequence). The CDR3 DNA is TGTGCCAGCACCCAAACCGGAGGGACAGGCAACTATGGCTACACCTTC. This translates into CASTQTGGTGNYGYTF.

This chain uses TRBV2 with TRBJ2-5; 9 bases match TRBD2. Germline CDR1 is SNHLY and CDR2 is FYNNEI. V gave up 3 bases and J gave up 5 bases; unmatched junction bases: 10. The CDR3 loop spans 16 amino acids. Here the CDR3 reads CASSDLGSGGSETQYF. DNA for the CDR3: TGTGCCAGCAGTGATCTCGGTAGCGGGGGTTCGGAGACCCAGTACTTC.

J is TRBJ2-7 and V is TRBV24-1; 8 bases map to TRBD2. This CDR3 region has 15 residues. The germline CDR1 and CDR2 sequences are KGHDR and SFDVKD. V dropped 6 bases and J dropped 0; count of bases not matched to a gene: 6. CDR3 in amino acids: CATSQTGTSSYEQYF. The CDR3 DNA reads as TGTGCCACCAGTCAAACCGGGACTAGCTCCTACGAGCAGTACTTC.

This rearrangement joins TRBV6-6 to TRBJ2-4; possible D gene TRBD2, 5 bases. From germline, CDR1 is MNHNY and CDR2 SVGAGI (reference sequence). This CDR3 spans 16 amino acids. The V end was cut by 1 base, the J end by 1 base, with 11 bases between. The CDR3 loop reads CASSYFGDGAKNIQYF. The CDR3 DNA sequence: TGTGCCAGCAGTTACTTCGGGGATGGGGCCAAAAACATTCAGTACTTC.

The genes are TRBV6-5 and TRBJ1-1, with D possibly matching TRBD1 (5 bases). The ends were cut back, 10 bases at V and 5 bases at J, with 11 bases in the middle. Germline values: CDR1 MNHEY, CDR2 SVGAGI. This CDR3 contains 11 residues. CDR3 amino acids: CATWGLTEAFF. CDR3 nucleotide sequence: TGTGCCACCTGGGGACTTACTGAAGCTTTCTTT.

The gene calls are TRBV3-1 (or the pseudogene TRBV3-2) and TRBJ2-1; 9 bases fit TRBD2. Per germline, CDR1 LGHDT and CDR2 YNNKEL (reference sequence). The CDR3 has 15 amino acids. The ends lost 1 base at V and 5 bases at J; junction bases unmatched: 3. In DNA form, the CDR3 reads TGTGCCAGCAGCCAAGGGACTAGCGCGAACAATGAGCAGTTCTTC. Protein: CASSQGTSANNEQFF.

The V and J genes are TRBV4-1 and TRBJ1-5; a weak D match, TRBD1 (6 bases). Trimming shortened V by 0 bases and J by 4 bases, and 13 bases separated the two germline ends. From germline, CDR1 is MGHRA and CDR2 YSYEKL. The CDR3 has 16 residues. This CDR3 reads CASSQEETGINQPQHF. CDR3 nucleotides: TGCGCCAGCAGCCAAGAAGAAACAGGGATTAATCAGCCCCAGCATTTT.

The chain employs TRBV7-3 and TRBJ2-1; 10 positions match TRBD2. The J segment lost 1 base and the V segment lost 4 bases, leaving 10 bases of the junction unmatched. Germline-derived CDR1 and CDR2 are SGHTA and FQGTGA. The CDR3 has 18 amino acids. In DNA, the CDR3 is TGTGCCAGCAGCTCCCTCAGCCTAGCGGGGGAATCCTACAATGAGCAGTTCTTC. Translated: CASSSLSLAGESYNEQFF.